The next 32 T cell receptor beta chains were all read from a single sample in a study of post-analysis software for immune sequencing data. Unique molecular identifiers were present in the TCR beta cDNA libraries. TCRdb passed the PCR reads through MiXCR, listing each CDR3 protein once. The repertoire holds some 690,000 distinct CDR3 sequences, with 59% as singletons. Their recognized antigens are unknown. Study results and caveats: Included in a set of about 5 TRBV segments more frequent in patients than controls were TRBV5-6, TRBV5-1 and TRBV20-1.

Sequenced material: blood. All receptors derive from a girl aged 2 to 10 with multiple sclerosis.

The chain carries TRBV29-1 and TRBJ2-5; D might be TRBD2 (5 bases). CDR1 and CDR2 from the germline V gene are SQVTM and ANQGSEA. Trimming cost V 6 bases and J 5 bases, with 13 bases left between them. The CDR3 extends over 12 amino acids. The CDR3 loop is CSVPSSDETQYF. CDR3 sequence (DNA): TGCAGCGTCCCAAGTAGCGACGAGACCCAGTACTTC.

J is TRBJ2-7 and V is TRBV28, with 12 bases identical to TRBD1. CDR3 length equals 18 residues. From germline, CDR1 is MDHEN and CDR2 SYDVKM. The junction had 11 bases not matched to a gene; V was cut back by 5 bases and J by 0 bases. The CDR3 region has the DNA TGTGCCAGCAGTCCTCCGGGACAGGGGGCGAGAAGCTCCTACGAGCAGTACTTC. It is translated as CASSPPGQGARSSYEQYF.

This chain links TRBV20-1 with TRBJ2-3; D gene uncertain. The CDR3 runs 11 residues. From germline, CDR1 is DFQATT and CDR2 SNEGSKA (reference sequence). Trimming took 8 bases from V and 3 from J, leaving 9 bases between them. CDR3 bases: TGCAGTCCCACAATAACAGATACGCAGTATTTT. It translates to CSPTITDTQYF.

V and J are TRBV7-2 and TRBJ2-3; TRBD2 matches 7 bases. The CDR3 has 16 amino acids. V was pared by 1 base and J by 1 base, with 5 bases of the junction left unmatched. Germline values: CDR1 SGHTA, CDR2 FQGNSA. The CDR3, as DNA: TGTGCCAGCAGCTTAGGCGGCCTAGCGGGCACAGATACGCAGTATTTT. It translates to CASSLGGLAGTDTQYF.

This chain joins TRBV7-3 and TRBJ1-2; D uncertain. Per the germline V gene, CDR1 is SGHTA and CDR2 is FQGTGA. This CDR3 is built from 14 residues. Trimming removed 2 bases at V and 5 bases at J, with 12 bases between. CDR3 bases: TGTGCCAGCAGCTTATCGGGAGGGTCTTATGGCTACACCTTC. It yields the protein CASSLSGGSYGYTF. The variable domain in full, with the rest retrieved from reference TRBV7-3 and TRBJ1-2, is GAGVSQTPSNKVTEKGKYVELRCDPISGHTALYWYRQSLGQGPEFLIYFQGTGAADDSGLPNDRFFAVRPEGSVSTLKIQRTERGDSAVYLCASSLSGGSYGYTFGSGTRLTVV.

The chain has TRBV6-1 and TRBJ2-7; 7 bases match TRBD1. Germline-derived CDR1 and CDR2 are MNHNS and SASEGT. With V trimmed by 2 bases and J by 1 base, 2 bases remained unmatched. The CDR3 is 14 amino acids. The CDR3 is CASSEWDSSYEQYF. CDR3 sequence (DNA): TGTGCCAGCAGTGAATGGGACAGTTCCTACGAGCAGTACTTC.

The J gene is TRBJ1-1, the V gene TRBV12-3 or TRBV12-4, with a weak D call TRBD1 (6 bases). The CDR3 totals 13 residues. V was trimmed by 6 bases and J by 5 bases, leaving 13 bases between them. The CDR3: CASSPHRDTEAFF. CDR3 DNA: TGTGCCAGCAGCCCTCACAGGGATACTGAAGCTTTCTTT.

The chain couples TRBV29-1 to TRBJ2-7; 11 bases map to TRBD1. The V segment lost 1 base and the J segment 9 bases; nucleotides outside the gene matches: 8. This CDR3 comprises 14 residues. Germline CDR1 reads SQVTM; CDR2 reads ANQGSEA. The DNA for the CDR3 is TGCAGCGTTGAAGTTGTTGGGACAGGGGGGACGCAGTACTTC. Translating it yields CSVEVVGTGGTQYF.

J is TRBJ2-5 and V is TRBV6-2 or TRBV6-3, with 12 positions matching TRBD2. Germline V gene sequence: CDR1 MNHEY, CDR2 SVGEGT. J lost 5 bases, V lost 9 bases, and 10 bases had no gene match. CDR3 size: 15 residues. The CDR3 DNA reads as TGTGCCAGTAGGACCGGACTAGCGGGGTCCGAGACCCAGTACTTC. It codes for CASRTGLAGSETQYF.

CDR3 loop: CASSFLKRGRYQETQYF. CDR3 sequence (DNA): TGTGCCAGCAGTTTCTTAAAGCGGGGGCGGTACCAAGAGACCCAGTACTTC. This chain uses TRBV6-7 with TRBJ2-5; 8 bases agree with TRBD2. TRBV6-7 is identified as an open reading frame with a role that is uncertain. With 4 bases clipped from V and 0 bases from J, the junction kept 10 bases outside the gene matches. This CDR3 contains 17 residues.

The chain links TRBV29-1 to TRBJ1-2; no clear D gene. V was trimmed by 4 bases and J by 8 bases, leaving 14 bases between them. The CDR3 is made up of 12 amino acids. CDR1 and CDR2 from the germline V gene are SQVTM and ANQGSEA. The CDR3 sequence: CSVGTSARGYTF. The CDR3 DNA is TGCAGCGTTGGGACTTCAGCTAGGGGCTACACCTTC.

The V gene is TRBV11-2, the J gene TRBJ1-5, with 7 nucleotides matching TRBD1. From germline, CDR1 is SGHAT and CDR2 FQNNGV. The CDR3 has 15 residues. Trimming cost V 6 bases and J 3 bases; bases outside gene matches: 8. CDR3 in amino acids: CASSRDSAVNQPQHF. CDR3 coding DNA: TGTGCCAGCAGTCGGGACAGTGCGGTCAATCAGCCCCAGCATTTT.

J is TRBJ2-7 and V is TRBV30; no reliable D call. V gave up 0 bases and J gave up 10 bases, with 10 bases separating them. CDR1 GTSNPN and CDR2 SVGIG come from the germline V gene (reference sequence). The CDR3 sequence is 11 residues long. Here the CDR3 DNA reads TGTGCCTGGAGTGTACAAGAGGCCCAGTACTTC. Translating gives CAWSVQEAQYF.

The chain couples TRBV6-6 to TRBJ2-3, with D tentatively TRBD2 (5 bases). V lost 2 bases, J lost 0 bases, and 6 bases lay in between. CDR1 is MNHNY, CDR2 SVGAGI, per germline (reference sequence). CDR3 length: 14 residues. Here the CDR3 DNA reads TGTGCCAGCAGTTACACTAGAAGCACAGATACGCAGTATTTT. Encoded protein: CASSYTRSTDTQYF.

The CDR3 DNA follows: TGTGCCAGCAGCGAAGGAGTAAACCTAAGACAGGGGGCGCGGAATGAGCAGTTCTTC. It specifies CASSEGVNLRQGARNEQFF. This chain joins TRBV9 and TRBJ2-1; 10 bases match TRBD1. The CDR3 covers 19 residues. V shed 3 bases and J 7 bases; nucleotides not matched to a gene: 19. CDR1 and CDR2 (germline): SGDLS, YYNGEE.

The chain carries TRBV7-9 and TRBJ2-7; either TRBD1 or TRBD2 may fit D (5 bases each). CDR3 length: 13 residues. Trimming removed 3 bases at V and 5 bases at J, with 11 bases between. Germline lookup yields CDR1 SEHNR and CDR2 FQNEAQ (reference sequence). The DNA of the CDR3 is TGTGCCAGCAGCTTGGGGCCTAGCCACGAGCAGTACTTC. Its protein is CASSLGPSHEQYF.

This clonotype was seen a handful of times. The J gene is TRBJ2-7, the V gene TRBV5-6, with 10 bases aligning to TRBD1. The germline CDR1 and CDR2 sequences are SGHDT and YYEEEE. Trimming took 4 bases from V and 5 from J; bases not matched to a gene: 9. The CDR3 is 15 amino acids. In nucleotides, the CDR3 is TGTGCCAGCAGCCGCAAGGACAGGGGGTCCAACGAGCAGTACTTC. It codes for CASSRKDRGSNEQYF.

This clonotype showed up just a few times. The rearrangement uses TRBV5-1 and TRBJ2-3; 7 nucleotides align to TRBD1. The junction had 4 bases not matched to a gene; V was cut back by 2 bases and J by 1 base. The CDR3 spans 15 residues. Looked up from germline, CDR1 is SGHRS and CDR2 is YFSETQ. The CDR3 nucleotides are TGCGCCAGCAGCTTCCAAGACAGGGGCACAGATACGCAGTATTTT. Protein sequence: CASSFQDRGTDTQYF.

The V and J genes are TRBV12-3 or TRBV12-4 and TRBJ2-2; D remains ambiguous. This CDR3 is 11 amino acids long. V shed 8 bases and J shed 6 bases, with 7 bases lying between them. CDR3 loop: CASLGAGELFF. CDR3 DNA sequence: TGTGCCAGCCTCGGAGCCGGGGAGCTGTTTTTT.

This clonotype has more than one count but fewer than ten. This chain uses TRBV29-1 with TRBJ1-2; D unclear. Looked up from germline, CDR1 is SQVTM and CDR2 is ANQGSEA. V gave up 6 bases and J gave up 7 bases, with 12 bases separating them. The CDR3 has 11 residues. CDR3 loop: CSVAWRGGYTF. CDR3 nucleotides: TGCAGCGTAGCCTGGCGGGGTGGCTACACCTTC.

This clonotype has only one observation. The V gene is TRBV6-1, the J gene TRBJ2-1; TRBD2 aligns across 12 bases. V shed 4 bases and J 7 bases; nucleotides not matched to a gene: 8. CDR1 is MNHNS and CDR2 is SASEGT in the germline V gene. The CDR3 spans 16 residues. The chain's CDR3 is CASSARLAGGWNEQFF. The CDR3 DNA reads as TGTGCCAGCAGTGCCCGCCTAGCGGGAGGGTGGAATGAGCAGTTCTTC.

The genes are TRBV7-9 and TRBJ2-1, with 7 bases lining up with TRBD2. With 1 base clipped from V and 5 bases from J, the junction kept 8 bases outside the gene matches. Germline loops: CDR1 SEHNR, CDR2 FQNEAQ (reference sequence). The CDR3 runs to 16 residues. As DNA, the CDR3 is TGTGCCAGCAGCTTAGGGTTAGCGGGTATGAACAATGAGCAGTTCTTC. It yields the protein CASSLGLAGMNNEQFF.

This clonotype showed up just a few times. This chain joins TRBV18 and TRBJ2-1, with 8 bases aligning to TRBD1. The CDR3 covers 14 residues. Germline V gene lookup returns CDR1 KGHSH and CDR2 LQKENI. J lost 6 bases, V lost 3 bases, and 4 bases had no gene match. The CDR3 here is CASSPPGTGNEQFF. CDR3 nucleotides: TGTGCCAGCTCACCTCCCGGGACAGGCAATGAGCAGTTCTTC.

V and J are TRBV29-1 and TRBJ2-3; D is perhaps TRBD1 (5 bases). This CDR3 contains 11 residues. The V end was cut by 4 bases, the J end by 3 bases, with 5 bases between. CDR1 SQVTM and CDR2 ANQGSEA come from the germline V gene. CDR3 bases: TGCAGCGTTGCAGGGACAGATACGCAGTATTTT. Translation: CSVAGTDTQYF.

This chain uses TRBV6-6 with TRBJ2-1; D uncertain. The germline V gene encodes CDR1 MNHNY and CDR2 SVGAGI (reference sequence). V was shortened by 4 bases and J by 6 bases, with 4 bases between the two germline ends. This CDR3 contains 11 residues. CDR3 region: CASSWSNEQFF. The CDR3 DNA is TGTGCCAGCAGTTGGTCCAATGAGCAGTTCTTC.

This clonotype was seen a few times. This rearrangement joins TRBV20-1 to TRBJ1-6; 7 nucleotides match TRBD1. Germline CDR1 is DFQATT and CDR2 is SNEGSKA (reference sequence). V lost 6 bases, J lost 6 bases, and 8 bases stayed unmatched. This CDR3 spans 14 amino acids. The CDR3 DNA is TGCAGTGCATCTCGACAGGGTCTTAATTCACCCCTCCACTTT. It is translated as CSASRQGLNSPLHF.

The chain has TRBV6-5 and TRBJ2-1; a weak D match, TRBD2 (5 bases). Germline CDR1 and CDR2: MNHEY and SVGAGI. The CDR3 is 14 residues long. Trimming stripped 0 bases from V and 8 bases from J, with 11 bases between. In nucleotides, the CDR3 is TGTGCCAGCAGTTACTCGGGCGGAGGCGATGAGCAGTTCTTC. It codes for CASSYSGGGDEQFF.

The sample holds one count of this clonotype. The V gene is TRBV20-1, the J gene TRBJ2-5; 10 bases line up with TRBD2. The CDR3 consists of 15 residues. The V gene's germline CDR1 is DFQATT and CDR2 SNEGSKA (reference sequence). J gave up 5 bases and V 2 bases, and 8 bases lay outside the gene matches. CDR3 bases: TGCAGTGCTAGACTTAGCGGGGGGACGGGGGAGACCCAGTACTTC. It yields the protein CSARLSGGTGETQYF.

This clonotype appeared a single time. The rearrangement uses TRBV6-2 or TRBV6-3 and TRBJ2-1; TRBD2 matches at 8 bases. V dropped 6 bases and J dropped 0; count of bases not matched to a gene: 4. CDR3 length equals 15 residues. Germline CDR1 is MNHEY and CDR2 is SVGEGT. The CDR3 DNA is TGTGCCAGCAGCCAAGCGGGGGACTCCTACAATGAGCAGTTCTTC. This encodes CASSQAGDSYNEQFF.

On this clonotype itself: At one boundary the junction diverges from the germline segment, which might be a read error. The chain is built from TRBV7-8 and TRBJ2-7, with 11 bases aligning to TRBD2. The CDR3 spans 16 residues. CDR1 SGHVS and CDR2 FQNEAQ come from the germline V gene. The CDR3 is CAGSLRRLAGGNEQYF. CDR3 nucleotides: TGTGCCGGCAGCTTGCGGAGGCTAGCGGGAGGAAACGAGCAGTACTTC.

In nucleotides, the CDR3 is TGTGCCAGCAGCAATTGGAACGGAAACTCCCTAGCCAAAAACATTCAGTACTTC. It translates to CASSNWNGNSLAKNIQYF. J is TRBJ2-4 and V is TRBV21-1. TRBV21-1 is given as a pseudogene. The CDR3 is 18 amino acids.

This clonotype was counted only a few times. The chain recombines TRBV7-9 with TRBJ2-1; D not resolved. V dropped 5 bases and J dropped 2 bases, with 13 bases sitting between them. This CDR3 spans 15 amino acids. Germline assignment: CDR1 SEHNR and CDR2 FQNEAQ (reference sequence). In DNA form, the CDR3 reads TGTGCCAGCAGCCCCCTCACGTCCACCTACAATGAGCAGTTCTTC. It codes for CASSPLTSTYNEQFF.